Below are 10 T cell receptor beta chains sequenced from a single sample in a study of CD8 T cells in Susac syndrome. When the RNA was reverse transcribed, random hexamers were used with an input of roughly 0.45 to 1 ug. TCRdb reprocessed the immunoSEQ multiplex PCR reads via MiXCR and lists one record per CDR3 protein. The top ten hold 0.15% to 0.2% of the sample, which has roughly 190,000 distinct CDR3 sequences, 95% seen once. The specimen sequenced was CD8+ T cells from PBMCs. These receptors all come from a human donor with Susac syndrome.

CDR3 sequence reads: CASSPAGGRDQPQHF. CDR3 nucleotide sequence: TGTGCCAGTTCTCCCGCAGGGGGCCGAGATCAGCCCCAGCATTTT. The V gene is TRBV9, the J gene TRBJ1-5; 8 bases match TRBD1. Germline V gives CDR1 SGDLS, CDR2 YYNGEE. The CDR3 runs 15 residues. V was clipped by 8 bases and J by 5 bases; unmatched bases: 12.

The chain links TRBV29-1 to TRBJ1-5; D may be TRBD1 (6 bases). The ends were cut back, 4 bases at V and 8 bases at J, with 15 bases in the middle. The CDR3 covers 13 residues. Germline loops: CDR1 SQVTM, CDR2 ANQGSEA. The CDR3 nucleotides read TGCAGCGTTGCGGCAGGGACATGGGAGCCCCAGCATTTT. This codes for CSVAAGTWEPQHF.

This chain connects TRBV11-2 to TRBJ2-1; TRBD1 or TRBD2 may be the D gene (5 bases each). This CDR3 is built from 16 residues. CDR1 is SGHAT, CDR2 FQNNGV, per germline. V lost 1 base and J 9 bases, leaving 19 bases between the germline ends. CDR3 DNA sequence: TGTGCCAGCAGCTTAGCTGGCACTAGAGGGGACGGTGAGCAGTTCTTC. Residues: CASSLAGTRGDGEQFF.

This clonotype came up once. The J gene is TRBJ1-5, the V gene TRBV7-2; no reliable D call. Trimming pared 5 bases from V and 4 bases from J, leaving 9 bases between. Germline V gives CDR1 SGHTA, CDR2 FQGNSA. CDR3 size: 13 residues. The CDR3 here is CASSPKANQPQHF. As DNA, the CDR3 is TGTGCCAGCAGCCCCAAGGCTAATCAGCCCCAGCATTTT.

V usage is TRBV24-1 and J usage is TRBJ2-5, with D uncertain. Per the germline V gene, CDR1 is KGHDR and CDR2 is SFDVKD. The CDR3 consists of 16 residues. V lost 1 base, J lost 4 bases, and 15 bases lay in between. This CDR3 is CATSDFPGPDVETQYF. For the CDR3, the DNA is TGTGCCACCAGTGATTTCCCGGGTCCCGACGTAGAGACCCAGTACTTC.

This clonotype was recorded a few times. The rearrangement links TRBV7-9 to TRBJ2-7, with D perhaps TRBD2 (5 bases). With 8 bases removed from V and 1 base from J, the gap between germline ends came to 12 bases. CDR3 length equals 13 residues. CDR1 and CDR2 (germline): SEHNR, FQNEAQ (reference sequence). CDR3 nucleotides: TGTGCCAGCTCTTTGGGAGCGTCCTACGAGCAGTACTTC. As protein: CASSLGASYEQYF.

This chain links TRBV4-1 with TRBJ2-7; no firm D call. CDR3 size: 19 residues. With 4 bases removed from V and 3 bases from J, the gap between germline ends came to 28 bases. Germline V CDR1 and CDR2: MGHRA, YSYEKL. CDR3 sequence (DNA): TGCGCCAGCAGCCCAAAACGACTGGACGGGCCGTCGTTACTCTACGAGCAGTACTTC. Encoded protein: CASSPKRLDGPSLLYEQYF.

J is TRBJ2-5 and V is TRBV2, with D possibly matching TRBD1 (6 bases). V was shortened by 3 bases and J by 4 bases, with 12 bases between the two germline ends. The CDR3 totals 14 residues. Germline V gene data show CDR1 as SNHLY and CDR2 as FYNNEI. CDR3 in amino acids: CASSERAGAETQYF. CDR3 DNA: TGTGCCAGCAGTGAGAGGGCAGGGGCAGAGACCCAGTACTTC.

The chain combines TRBV27 with TRBJ2-3; 7 nucleotides agree with TRBD2. J was trimmed by 1 base and V by 7 bases; bases with no gene match: 5. The CDR3 has 14 residues. Germline V lookup: CDR1 MNHEY, CDR2 SMNVEV (reference sequence). The CDR3 reads CASNIAGGTDTQYF. DNA for the CDR3: TGTGCCAGCAACATTGCGGGAGGCACAGATACGCAGTATTTT.

V usage is TRBV3-1 and J usage is TRBJ2-1, with D maybe TRBD1 (6 bases). Per the germline V gene, CDR1 is LGHDT and CDR2 is YNNKEL (reference sequence). The CDR3 is made up of 14 amino acids. Trimming took 4 bases from V and 4 from J, leaving 11 bases between them. The CDR3 sequence: CASSPSGQYNEQFF. The CDR3 DNA reads as TGTGCCAGCAGCCCCTCCGGACAGTACAATGAGCAGTTCTTC.